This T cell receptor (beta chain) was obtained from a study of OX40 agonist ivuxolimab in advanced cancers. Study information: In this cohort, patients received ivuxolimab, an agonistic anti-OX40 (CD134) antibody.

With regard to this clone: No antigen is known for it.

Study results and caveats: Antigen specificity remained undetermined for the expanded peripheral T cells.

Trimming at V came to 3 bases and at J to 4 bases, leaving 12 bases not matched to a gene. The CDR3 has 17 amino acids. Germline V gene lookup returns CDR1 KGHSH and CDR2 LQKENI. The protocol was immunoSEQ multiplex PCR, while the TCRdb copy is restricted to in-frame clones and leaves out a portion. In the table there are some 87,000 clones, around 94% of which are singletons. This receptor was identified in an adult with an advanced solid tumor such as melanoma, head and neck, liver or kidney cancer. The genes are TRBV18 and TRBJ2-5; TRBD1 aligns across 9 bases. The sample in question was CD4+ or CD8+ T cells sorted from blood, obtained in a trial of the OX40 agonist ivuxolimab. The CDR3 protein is CASSPLRTGVESETQYF. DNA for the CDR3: TGTGCCAGCTCACCGCTACGGACAGGGGTGGAGTCAGAGACCCAGTACTTC.